This T cell receptor beta chain was profiled in a study of PD-1 blockade in classical Hodgkin lymphoma. Points from the study as a whole: Newly diagnosed patients were reported to exhibit reduced baseline TCR diversity relative to healthy donors. Repertoire difference causes, possibly disease activity or prior therapy, remain undefined.

All patients experienced relapse after autologous stem cell transplantation, and brentuximab vedotin exposure was variable. Some clones are missing from TCRdb's copy, which holds only in-frame ones; the method was immunoSEQ multiplex PCR. The repertoire includes fewer than 20,000 clones, more than 80% of them detected once, and around 14% sits in the top ten. With regard to this clone: Antigen specificity is unknown.

The ends lost 3 bases at V and 6 bases at J; junction bases unmatched: 8. Germline loops: CDR1 LGHNA, CDR2 YNFKEQ. The length of the CDR3 is 15 residues. The source of this sequence is a human donor with classical Hodgkin lymphoma. J is TRBJ1-2 and V is TRBV4-2; 9 bases match TRBD1. Sequenced material: peripheral blood mononuclear cells (PBMCs), taken before the second cycle of nivolumab. CDR3 sequence: CASSQDYGTGNGYTF. The CDR3 DNA reads TGTGCCAGCAGCCAGGACTACGGGACAGGGAATGGCTACACCTTC.